The 21 T cell receptor beta chains presented below share a single source sample, sequenced in a study of post-analysis software for immune sequencing data. Study-level points and caveats: TRBV segments more frequent in patients than in controls numbered roughly 5 and included TRBV5-6, TRBV5-1 and TRBV20-1.

These receptors' targets are unknown. Built from TCR beta cDNA, the libraries had unique molecular identifiers in them. TCRdb fed the PCR reads into MiXCR, producing one record per CDR3 protein. The sample consists of roughly 600,000 distinct CDR3 sequences, 44% of them appearing once. The sample consisted of blood. These receptors were obtained from a girl aged 5-17 years with multiple sclerosis.

The chain carries TRBV3-1 and TRBJ2-5; possible D gene TRBD1, 6 bases. The J call could be wrong; TRBJ2-7 is a better fit for the DNA end. The CDR3 runs 14 residues. The germline CDR1 and CDR2 sequences are LGHDT and YNNKEL (reference sequence). The CDR3 DNA reads as TGTGCCAGCAGCCATGTTGGGGGCACCTACGAGCAGTACTTC. This codes for CASSHVGGTYEQYF.

This chain joins TRBV6-6 and TRBJ2-6; no clear D gene. V lost 10 bases to trimming and J lost 0 bases, with 10 bases between them. The CDR3 runs to 14 residues. Germline V CDR1 and CDR2: MNHNY, SVGAGI (reference sequence). CDR3 loop: CATSYYSGANVLTF. The CDR3 region has the DNA TGTGCCACATCTTACTACTCTGGGGCCAACGTCCTGACTTTC.

The chain recombines TRBV2 with TRBJ2-3, with 10 bases matching TRBD2. CDR1 and CDR2 from the germline V gene are SNHLY and FYNNEI. With 7 bases clipped from V and 4 bases from J, the junction kept 5 bases outside the gene matches. CDR3 size: 14 residues. Written as DNA, the CDR3 is TGTGCCAGCAAAGAAAGCGGGGGGGCAGATACGCAGTATTTT. Translation gives CASKESGGADTQYF.

This clonotype was counted a few times. This chain uses TRBV5-1 with TRBJ2-7; D unclear. The V gene's germline CDR1 is SGHRS and CDR2 YFSETQ. The CDR3 extends over 15 amino acids. V gave up 3 bases and J gave up 7 bases, with 20 bases separating them. CDR3: CASSSLGGPGGEQYF. Written as DNA, the CDR3 is TGCGCCAGCAGCTCCTTAGGTGGACCCGGTGGAGAGCAGTACTTC.

The chain carries TRBV11-1 and TRBJ2-3, with a possible D match to TRBD2 (6 bases). CDR3 length: 14 residues. CDR1 and CDR2 (germline): SGHAT, FQDESV (reference sequence). Trimming took 5 bases from V and 4 from J, leaving 13 bases between them. The CDR3 reads CASSPRGSPDTQYF. CDR3 coding DNA: TGTGCCAGCAGCCCCCGGGGGAGCCCAGATACGCAGTATTTT.

The chain recombines TRBV12-3 or TRBV12-4 with TRBJ1-2, with D perhaps TRBD1 (6 bases). The CDR3 length is 15 residues. V lost 5 bases and J lost 4, with 17 bases in between. The CDR3 bases are TGTGCCAGCAGTCAAAGGGGGGGACCGATCTATGGCTACACCTTC. It codes for CASSQRGGPIYGYTF.

The rearrangement links TRBV5-1 to TRBJ2-7; tentatively, D is TRBD2 (5 bases). The CDR3 length is 14 residues. Germline CDR1 SGHRS, CDR2 YFSETQ. V was trimmed by 1 base and J by 3 bases, leaving 11 bases between them. CDR3 residues: CASSLREPLYEQYF. In nucleotides, the CDR3 is TGCGCCAGCAGCTTGAGGGAGCCCCTCTACGAGCAGTACTTC.

This clonotype occurred a few times. Here the CDR3 DNA reads TGTGCCACATCAAGGCGAGGGCGCCCGCACAATGAGCAGTTCTTC. Translated, it gives CATSRRGRPHNEQFF. V usage is TRBV25-1 and J usage is TRBJ2-1, with D perhaps matching TRBD2 (5 bases). CDR1 MGHDK and CDR2 SYGVNS come from the germline V gene. The V gene lost 10 bases and the J gene lost 5 bases, with 21 bases spanning the gap. This CDR3 comprises 15 residues.

This clonotype was counted a few times. This rearrangement joins TRBV6-5 to TRBJ1-1; D is undetermined. Germline V gene sequence: CDR1 MNHEY, CDR2 SVGAGI. The V and J ends lost 2 bases and 0 bases respectively, with 10 bases between them. CDR3 length equals 15 residues. The CDR3 DNA is TGTGCCAGCAGTTACGGGCCAGAAATGAACACTGAAGCTTTCTTT. The encoded protein is CASSYGPEMNTEAFF.

This clonotype was observed many times. This sequence joins TRBV10-3 and TRBJ2-3, with D maybe TRBD2 (5 bases). Per the germline V gene, CDR1 is ENHRY and CDR2 is SYGVKD. V lost 0 bases and J lost 2, with 12 bases in between. There are 16 residues in the CDR3. CDR3 DNA sequence: TGTGCCATCAGTGAGTCCGGAGGCAGGAACACAGATACGCAGTATTTT. Protein sequence: CAISESGGRNTDTQYF.

This rearrangement joins TRBV10-3 to TRBJ2-7, with TRBD1 identical over 10 bases. Germline CDR1 reads ENHRY; CDR2 reads SYGVKD. This CDR3 region has 15 residues. J lost 5 bases, V lost 6 bases, and 10 bases had no gene match. CDR3 nucleotide sequence: TGTGCCATCAGATCCGCCCGGGACAGGGGCCACGAGCAGTACTTC. This translates into CAIRSARDRGHEQYF.

This sequence joins TRBV12-3 or TRBV12-4 and TRBJ2-1; possibly TRBD1 for D (6 bases). V was trimmed by 7 bases and J by 0 bases, leaving 22 bases between them. The CDR3 consists of 18 residues. CDR3 DNA sequence: TGTGCCAGCACCCCTCAAATTCCGACAGGCAGCTCCTACAATGAGCAGTTCTTC. As protein: CASTPQIPTGSSYNEQFF.

This chain connects TRBV20-1 to TRBJ1-2; TRBD1 might be the D (6 bases). The CDR3 length is 14 residues. V was clipped by 0 bases and J by 5 bases, with 13 bases between them. Germline CDR1 is DFQATT and CDR2 is SNEGSKA (reference sequence). The CDR3 reads CSARDYGGGYGYTF. In DNA form, the CDR3 reads TGCAGTGCTAGAGATTATGGGGGCGGGTATGGCTACACCTTC.

This chain joins TRBV12-3 or TRBV12-4 and TRBJ2-1, with 9 bases fitting TRBD2. The J segment lost 4 bases and the V segment lost 11 bases, leaving 6 bases of the junction unmatched. The CDR3 loop spans 13 amino acids. Here the CDR3 DNA reads TGTGCCCAATCTAGCGGGATGTACAATGAGCAGTTCTTC. Amino acid sequence: CAQSSGMYNEQFF.

This clonotype was picked up a small number of times. This chain connects TRBV6-1 to TRBJ2-7; possible D gene TRBD2, 5 bases. From germline, CDR1 is MNHNS and CDR2 SASEGT. CDR3 length: 11 amino acids. V dropped 3 bases and J dropped 7 bases, with 7 bases sitting between them. CDR3 region: CASSEPGEQYF. In DNA, the CDR3 is TGTGCCAGCAGTGAGCCGGGAGAGCAGTACTTC.

This chain joins TRBV3-1 and TRBJ2-1, with a tentative D call TRBD1 (6 bases). In germline, CDR1 is LGHDT, CDR2 YNNKEL (reference sequence). Trimming took off 5 bases at V and 10 bases at J, with 18 bases between the two ends. The CDR3 runs to 14 residues. The CDR3 sequence is CASSVTGPYREQFF. The CDR3 DNA is TGTGCCAGCAGCGTGACAGGCCCCTATCGGGAGCAGTTCTTC.

Ten or more counts support this clonotype. The chain has TRBV6-5 and TRBJ2-7; D might be TRBD2 (5 bases). Germline loops: CDR1 MNHEY, CDR2 SVGAGI. The CDR3 loop spans 13 amino acids. Trimming cost V 0 bases and J 3 bases, with 6 bases left between them. The CDR3 bases are TGTGCCAGCAGTTACTCTCGGGGCTACGAGCAGTACTTC. This sequence encodes CASSYSRGYEQYF.

This clonotype was observed a few times. The chain links TRBV7-2 to TRBJ2-1; TRBD1 agrees at 9 bases. V shed 4 bases and J 8 bases; nucleotides not matched to a gene: 12. The CDR3 consists of 16 residues. Germline values: CDR1 SGHTA, CDR2 FQGNSA. CDR3 sequence: CASSSRTGVIKDEQFF. CDR3 DNA: TGTGCCAGCAGCTCCAGGACAGGGGTCATCAAGGATGAGCAGTTCTTC.

This clonotype was found once. One junction end does not reproduce the germline sequence, and a read error may be involved. The gene calls are TRBV6-1 and TRBJ2-1, with 12 bases aligning to TRBD2. CDR3 length: 18 residues. Germline lookup yields CDR1 MNHNS and CDR2 SASEGT. The CDR3 DNA sequence: TGTGCCAACAGTCCCTCCGGACTAGCGGGACCTATCTACAATGAGCAGTTCTTC. It specifies CANSPSGLAGPIYNEQFF.

The genes are TRBV29-1 and TRBJ1-6; D unclear. CDR1 and CDR2 (germline): SQVTM, ANQGSEA. V was trimmed by 6 bases and J by 8 bases, leaving 14 bases between them. This CDR3 is built from 13 residues. The CDR3 bases are TGCAGCGTAGGGCTGAACGGGGATTCACCCCTCCACTTT. Its translation: CSVGLNGDSPLHF. The whole variable domain, remainder taken from reference TRBV29-1 and TRBJ1-6, is SAVISQKPSRDICQRGTSLTIQCQVDSQVTMMFWYRQQPGQSLTLIATANQGSEATYESGFVIDKFPISRPNLTFSTLTVSNMSPEDSSIYLCSVGLNGDSPLHFGNGTRLTVT.

This clonotype has more than one count but fewer than ten. The chain combines TRBV28 with TRBJ2-5, with 7 positions matching TRBD2. The CDR3 totals 16 residues. Germline V gene sequence: CDR1 MDHEN, CDR2 SYDVKM. Trimming cost V 3 bases and J 1 base; bases outside gene matches: 8. CDR3 in DNA: TGTGCCAGCAGTTTTCTGAGAGCGGGGCGCCAAGAGACCCAGTACTTC. Its protein product is CASSFLRAGRQETQYF.